This T cell receptor (beta chain) was identified in a study of cytomegalovirus exposure and HLA in healthy donors. General observations from the study: Researchers reported in a later analysis that common viral pathogens appeared linked to several top clusters. In a later analysis, across HLA loci, associated TCR counts were highest for DRB1, lowest for HLA-C. Later analysis showed most CMV-associated TCR beta chains appearing HLA-restricted.

The germline gives CDR1 SNHLY, CDR2 FYNNEI. J gave up 4 bases and V 6 bases, and 3 bases lay outside the gene matches. CDR3 length equals 13 residues. Concerning this clone: Its specificity is not known.

PCR was performed using 60 Vbeta and 13 Jbeta primers. Using immunoSEQ multiplex PCR, the repertoire was profiled, and TCRdb retains in-frame clones only, with some absent. The sample holds fewer than 150,000 clones, 80% seen once. This clonotype was obtained from a man in his forties in good health and CMV-seronegative. The chain couples TRBV2 to TRBJ2-1, with 7 nucleotides matching TRBD1. Sequencing used PBMCs. The CDR3 DNA sequence: TGTGCCAGCAGGCAGACAGGGTACAATGAGCAGTTCTTC. Encoded protein: CASRQTGYNEQFF.